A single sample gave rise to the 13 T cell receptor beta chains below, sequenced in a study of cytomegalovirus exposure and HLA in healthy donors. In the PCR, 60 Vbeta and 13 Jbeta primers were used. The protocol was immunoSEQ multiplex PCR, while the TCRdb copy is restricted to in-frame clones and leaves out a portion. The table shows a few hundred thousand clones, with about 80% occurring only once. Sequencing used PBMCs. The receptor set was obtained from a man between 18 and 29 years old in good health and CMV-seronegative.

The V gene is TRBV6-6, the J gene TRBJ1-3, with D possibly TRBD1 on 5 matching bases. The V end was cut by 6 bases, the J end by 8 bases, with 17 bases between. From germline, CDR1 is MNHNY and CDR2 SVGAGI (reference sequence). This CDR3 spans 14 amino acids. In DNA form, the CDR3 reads TGTGCCAGCAGCAACCAGCCGGGGGTAGACACCATATATTTT. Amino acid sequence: CASSNQPGVDTIYF.

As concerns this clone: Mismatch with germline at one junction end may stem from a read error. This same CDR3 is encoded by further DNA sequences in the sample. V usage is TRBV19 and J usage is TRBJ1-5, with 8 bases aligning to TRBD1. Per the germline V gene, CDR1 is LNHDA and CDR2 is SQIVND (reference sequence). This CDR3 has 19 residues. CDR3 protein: CASRITSGTGTYSNQPQHF. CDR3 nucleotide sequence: TGTGCCAGTAGGATTACCTCCGGGACAGGAACGTATAGCAATCAGCCTCAGCATTTT.

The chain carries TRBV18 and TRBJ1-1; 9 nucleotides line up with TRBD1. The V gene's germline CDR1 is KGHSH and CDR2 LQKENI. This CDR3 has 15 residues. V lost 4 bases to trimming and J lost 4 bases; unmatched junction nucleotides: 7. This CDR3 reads CASSRRSTGGTEAFF. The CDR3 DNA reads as TGTGCCAGCTCACGGAGGTCGACAGGGGGCACTGAAGCTTTCTTT.

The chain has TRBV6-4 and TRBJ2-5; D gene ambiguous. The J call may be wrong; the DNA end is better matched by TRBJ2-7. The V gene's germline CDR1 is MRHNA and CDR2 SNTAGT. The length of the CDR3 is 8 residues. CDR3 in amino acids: CASSEQYF. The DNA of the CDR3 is TGTGCCAGCAGCGAGCAGTACTTC.

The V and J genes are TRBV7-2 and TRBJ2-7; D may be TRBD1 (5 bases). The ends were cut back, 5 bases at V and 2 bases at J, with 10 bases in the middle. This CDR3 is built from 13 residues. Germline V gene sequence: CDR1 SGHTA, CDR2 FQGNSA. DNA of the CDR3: TGTGCCAGCAGCCCGACAGTGCCCTACGAGCAGTACTTC. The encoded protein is CASSPTVPYEQYF.

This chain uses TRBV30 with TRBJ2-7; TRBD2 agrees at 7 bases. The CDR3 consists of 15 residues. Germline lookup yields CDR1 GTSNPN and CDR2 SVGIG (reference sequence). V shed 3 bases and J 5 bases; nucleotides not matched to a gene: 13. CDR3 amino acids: CAWRVRWREPNEQYF. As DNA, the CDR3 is TGTGCCTGGAGGGTCCGCTGGCGGGAGCCGAACGAGCAGTACTTC.

The CDR3 DNA reads as TGTGCCAGCTCACCACCGCGGGGTCCAACTAATGAAAAACTGTTTTTT. Amino acid sequence: CASSPPRGPTNEKLFF. The rearrangement joins TRBV18 to TRBJ1-4; D call uncertain. The V gene lost 0 bases and the J gene lost 0 bases, with 8 bases spanning the gap. This CDR3 is 16 amino acids long. Germline V lookup: CDR1 KGHSH, CDR2 LQKENI.

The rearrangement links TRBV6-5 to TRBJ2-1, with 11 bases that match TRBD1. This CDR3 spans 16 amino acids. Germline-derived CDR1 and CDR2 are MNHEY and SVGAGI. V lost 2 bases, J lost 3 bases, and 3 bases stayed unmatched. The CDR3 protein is CASSYLGQGDYNEQFF. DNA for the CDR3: TGTGCCAGCAGTTACCTGGGACAGGGGGACTACAATGAGCAGTTCTTC.

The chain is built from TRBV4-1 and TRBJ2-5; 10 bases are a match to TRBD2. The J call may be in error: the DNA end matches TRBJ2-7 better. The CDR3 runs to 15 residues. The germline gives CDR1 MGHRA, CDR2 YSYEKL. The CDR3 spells CASSQDRTSGYEQYF. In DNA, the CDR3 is TGCGCCAGCAGCCAAGACCGGACTAGCGGTTACGAGCAGTACTTC.

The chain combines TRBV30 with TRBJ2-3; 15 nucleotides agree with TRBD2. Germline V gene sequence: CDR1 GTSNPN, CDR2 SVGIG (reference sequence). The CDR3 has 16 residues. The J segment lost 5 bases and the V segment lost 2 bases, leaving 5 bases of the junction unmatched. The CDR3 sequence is CAWSLGLAGGLDTQYF. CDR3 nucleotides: TGTGCCTGGAGTCTAGGACTAGCGGGGGGGCTAGATACGCAGTATTTT.

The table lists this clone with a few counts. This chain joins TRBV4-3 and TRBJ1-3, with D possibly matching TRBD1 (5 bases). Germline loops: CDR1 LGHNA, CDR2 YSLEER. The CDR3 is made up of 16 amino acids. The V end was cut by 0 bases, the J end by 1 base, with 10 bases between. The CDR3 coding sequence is TGCGCCAGCAGCCAAGATTGGGGGGGGTCTGGAAACACCATATATTTT. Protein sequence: CASSQDWGGSGNTIYF.

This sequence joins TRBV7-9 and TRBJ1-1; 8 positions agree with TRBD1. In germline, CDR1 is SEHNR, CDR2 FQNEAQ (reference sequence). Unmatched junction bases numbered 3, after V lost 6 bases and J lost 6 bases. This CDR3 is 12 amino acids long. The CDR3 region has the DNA TGTGCCAGCAGGCAGACAGGGGCTGAAGCTTTCTTT. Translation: CASRQTGAEAFF.

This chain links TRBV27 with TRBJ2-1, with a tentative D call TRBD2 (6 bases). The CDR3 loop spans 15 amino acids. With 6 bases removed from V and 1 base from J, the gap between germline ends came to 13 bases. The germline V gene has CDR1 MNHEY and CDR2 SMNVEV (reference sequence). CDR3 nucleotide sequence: TGTGCCAGCAGCGTTCTGGCGGGGTCCTACAATGAGCAGTTCTTC. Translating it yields CASSVLAGSYNEQFF.